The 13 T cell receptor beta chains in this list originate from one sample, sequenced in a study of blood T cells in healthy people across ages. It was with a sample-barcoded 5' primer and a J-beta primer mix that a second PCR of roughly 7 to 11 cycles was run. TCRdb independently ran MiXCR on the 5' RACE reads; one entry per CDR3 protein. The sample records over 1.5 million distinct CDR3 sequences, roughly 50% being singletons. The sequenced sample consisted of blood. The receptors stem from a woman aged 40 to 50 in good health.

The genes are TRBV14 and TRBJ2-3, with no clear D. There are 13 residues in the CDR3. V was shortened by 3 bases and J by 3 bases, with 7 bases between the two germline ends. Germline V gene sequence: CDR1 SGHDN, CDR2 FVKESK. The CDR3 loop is CASSHALTDTQYF. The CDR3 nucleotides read TGTGCCAGCAGCCACGCGCTGACAGATACGCAGTATTTT.

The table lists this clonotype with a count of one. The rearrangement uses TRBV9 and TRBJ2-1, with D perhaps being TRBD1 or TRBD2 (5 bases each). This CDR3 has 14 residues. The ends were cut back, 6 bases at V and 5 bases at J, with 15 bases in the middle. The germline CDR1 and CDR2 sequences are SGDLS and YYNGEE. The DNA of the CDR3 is TGTGCCAGCATGAGGGGTCGATTAAACAATGAGCAGTTCTTC. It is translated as CASMRGRLNNEQFF.

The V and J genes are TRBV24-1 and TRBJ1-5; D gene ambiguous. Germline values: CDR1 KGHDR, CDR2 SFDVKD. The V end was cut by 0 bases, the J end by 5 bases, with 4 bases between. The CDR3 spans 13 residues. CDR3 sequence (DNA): TGTGCCACCAGTGATTTGGAGGATCAGCCCCAGCATTTT. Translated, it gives CATSDLEDQPQHF.

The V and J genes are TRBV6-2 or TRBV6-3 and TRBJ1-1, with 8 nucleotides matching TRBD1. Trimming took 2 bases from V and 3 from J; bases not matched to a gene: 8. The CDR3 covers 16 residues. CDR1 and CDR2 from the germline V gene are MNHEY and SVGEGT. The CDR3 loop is CASSYLEGRGHTEAFF. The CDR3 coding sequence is TGTGCCAGCAGTTACCTGGAGGGCAGGGGGCACACTGAAGCTTTCTTT.

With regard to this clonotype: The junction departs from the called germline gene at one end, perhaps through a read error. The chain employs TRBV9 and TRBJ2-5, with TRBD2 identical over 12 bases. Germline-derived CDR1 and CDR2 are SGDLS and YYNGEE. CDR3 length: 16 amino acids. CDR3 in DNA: TGTGGCAGCAGCTCCCGGACTAGCGGGGACCCTTATGAGCAGTACTTC. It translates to CGSSSRTSGDPYEQYF.

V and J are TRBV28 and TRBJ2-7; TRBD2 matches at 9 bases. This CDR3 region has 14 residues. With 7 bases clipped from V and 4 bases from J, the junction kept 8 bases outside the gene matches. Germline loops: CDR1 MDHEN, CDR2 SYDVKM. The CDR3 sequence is CASNGLAGSYEQYF. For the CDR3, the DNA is TGTGCCAGCAATGGTCTAGCGGGATCTTACGAGCAGTACTTC.

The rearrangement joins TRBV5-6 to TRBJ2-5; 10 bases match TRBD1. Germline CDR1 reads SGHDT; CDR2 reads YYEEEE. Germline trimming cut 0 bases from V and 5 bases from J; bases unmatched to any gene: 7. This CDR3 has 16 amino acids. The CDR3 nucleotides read TGTGCCAGCAGCTTGGGTCGGGGACAGGGGATGGAGACCCAGTACTTC. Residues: CASSLGRGQGMETQYF.

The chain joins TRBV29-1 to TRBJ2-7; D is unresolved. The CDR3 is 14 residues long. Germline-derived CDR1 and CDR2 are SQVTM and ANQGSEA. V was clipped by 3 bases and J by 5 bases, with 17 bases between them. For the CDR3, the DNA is TGCAGCGTTGAGGCCCCGGATAAAGCTAACGAGCAGTACTTC. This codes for CSVEAPDKANEQYF.

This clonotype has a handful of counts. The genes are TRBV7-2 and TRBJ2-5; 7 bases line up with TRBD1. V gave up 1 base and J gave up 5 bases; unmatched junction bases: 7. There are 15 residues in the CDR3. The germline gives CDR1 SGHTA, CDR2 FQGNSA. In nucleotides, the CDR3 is TGTGCCAGCAGCTTAGGCGGACAGGCGCGGGAGACCCAGTACTTC. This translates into CASSLGGQARETQYF.

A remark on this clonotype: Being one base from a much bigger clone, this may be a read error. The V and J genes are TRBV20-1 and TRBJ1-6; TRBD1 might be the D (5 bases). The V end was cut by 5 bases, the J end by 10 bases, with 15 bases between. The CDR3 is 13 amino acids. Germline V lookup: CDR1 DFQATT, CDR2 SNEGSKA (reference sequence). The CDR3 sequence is CSAGSQEYSPLHF. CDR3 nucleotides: TGCAGTGCTGGCTCACAGGAGTACTCACCCCTCCACTTT.

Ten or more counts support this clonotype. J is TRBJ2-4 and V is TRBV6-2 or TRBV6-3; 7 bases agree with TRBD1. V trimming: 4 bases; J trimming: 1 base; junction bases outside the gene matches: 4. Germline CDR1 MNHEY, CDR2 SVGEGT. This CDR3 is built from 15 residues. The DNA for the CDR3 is TGTGCCAGCAGTTCCCTACAGGGGGCCAAAAACATTCAGTACTTC. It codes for CASSSLQGAKNIQYF.

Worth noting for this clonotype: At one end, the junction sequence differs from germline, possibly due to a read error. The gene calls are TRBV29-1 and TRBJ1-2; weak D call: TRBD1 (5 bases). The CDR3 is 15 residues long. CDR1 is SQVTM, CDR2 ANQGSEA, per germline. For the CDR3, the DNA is TGCAGTGTTGAAGATCCCCGGGACGGAGACTATGGCTACACCTTC. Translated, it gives CSVEDPRDGDYGYTF.

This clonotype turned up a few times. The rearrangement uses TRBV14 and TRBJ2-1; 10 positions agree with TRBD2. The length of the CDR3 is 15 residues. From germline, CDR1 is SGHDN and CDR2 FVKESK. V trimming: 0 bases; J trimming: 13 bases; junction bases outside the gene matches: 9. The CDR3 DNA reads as TGTGCCAGCAGCCAAGATCACCTAGCGGGGGCCTCCCAGTTCTTC. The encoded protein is CASSQDHLAGASQFF.